The 10 T cell receptor beta chains below all came from one sample that was sequenced in a study of cytomegalovirus exposure and HLA in healthy donors. PCR primers comprised 60 Vbeta and 13 Jbeta primers. Using immunoSEQ multiplex PCR, the repertoire was profiled, and TCRdb retains in-frame clones only, with some absent. Here the sample spans about 97,000 clones, around 82% being singletons. Sequencing input: PBMCs. These receptors were collected from a man in his forties in good health and CMV-seropositive.

This clone appeared a few times. This chain uses TRBV7-9 with TRBJ2-3, with 10 nucleotides matching TRBD2. The CDR3 has 14 residues. Looked up from germline, CDR1 is SEHNR and CDR2 is FQNEAQ (reference sequence). The V segment lost 5 bases and the J segment 3 bases; nucleotides outside the gene matches: 2. The CDR3 sequence is CASSLSGRTDTQYF. The CDR3 DNA follows: TGTGCCAGCAGCCTTAGCGGGAGGACAGATACGCAGTATTTT.

The chain carries TRBV2 and TRBJ2-7; D uncertain. Per the germline V gene, CDR1 is SNHLY and CDR2 is FYNNEI. CDR3 length equals 15 residues. V was pared by 8 bases and J by 0 bases, with 17 bases between. CDR3 residues: CASGLGDISSYEQYF. CDR3 bases: TGTGCCAGCGGCTTGGGCGATATCAGCTCCTACGAGCAGTACTTC.

The CDR3 here is CASSADRAPDTQYF. The DNA for the CDR3 is TGTGCCAGCAGCGCGGACAGGGCCCCAGATACGCAGTATTTT. The chain uses TRBV9 and TRBJ2-3, with 8 positions matching TRBD1. The CDR3 covers 14 residues. V lost 3 bases and J lost 4; bases outside the gene matches: 4. Germline values: CDR1 SGDLS, CDR2 YYNGEE.

This CDR3 reads CASSLGGSGYEQYF. The CDR3 nucleotides are TGTGCCAGCAGTTTAGGCGGAAGCGGCTACGAGCAGTACTTC. The chain has TRBV28 and TRBJ2-7; tentatively, D is TRBD2 (5 bases). The V end was cut by 2 bases, the J end by 3 bases, with 11 bases between. Germline CDR1 and CDR2: MDHEN and SYDVKM. The CDR3 has 14 amino acids.

V gene TRBV6-1 combines with J gene TRBJ2-5; TRBD2 matches 7 bases. Germline CDR1 and CDR2: MNHNS and SASEGT. With V trimmed by 4 bases and J by 3 bases, 8 bases remained unmatched. The CDR3 extends over 15 amino acids. CDR3 amino acids: CASSVGSAGEETQYF. The CDR3 DNA reads TGTGCCAGCAGTGTTGGTTCTGCGGGAGAAGAGACCCAGTACTTC.

The chain carries TRBV2 and TRBJ1-6, with 10 bases lining up with TRBD1. Germline CDR1 SNHLY, CDR2 FYNNEI. V lost 5 bases, J lost 10 bases, and 5 bases stayed unmatched. The CDR3 has 14 residues. The CDR3 here is CASSLGQGRSPLHF. In DNA, the CDR3 is TGTGCCAGCAGTTTGGGACAGGGGCGATCACCCCTCCACTTT.

V and J are TRBV25-1 and TRBJ2-7, with 9 nucleotides matching TRBD1. The CDR3 is 15 amino acids. Trimming removed 3 bases from V and 2 bases from J; junction bases left unmatched: 5. Germline assignment: CDR1 MGHDK and CDR2 SYGVNS. Written as DNA, the CDR3 is TGTGCCAGCAGTGAGGGGGACAGGGCTACCTACGAGCAGTACTTC. Amino acids: CASSEGDRATYEQYF.

The chain links TRBV10-3 to TRBJ1-1, with TRBD1 identical over 7 bases. The CDR3 consists of 10 residues. Germline V lookup: CDR1 ENHRY, CDR2 SYGVKD. The V gene end was trimmed by 9 bases and the J gene end by 11 bases; junction bases not matched to a gene: 6. The DNA of the CDR3 is TGTGCCATAGGAGACAGGGAGGCTTTCTTT. Protein product: CAIGDREAFF.

This chain joins TRBV9 and TRBJ2-1; tentatively, D is TRBD2 (6 bases). Germline CDR1 reads SGDLS; CDR2 reads YYNGEE. The CDR3 is 16 residues long. With 4 bases removed from V and 3 bases from J, the gap between germline ends came to 17 bases. The CDR3 is CASSRAGRELYNEQFF. The CDR3, as DNA: TGTGCCAGCAGCCGCGCAGGCCGGGAGCTCTACAATGAGCAGTTCTTC. The full variable domain, with the rest looked up from reference TRBV9 and TRBJ2-1, is DSGVTQTPKHLITATGQRVTLRCSPRSGDLSVYWYQQSLDQGLQFLIQYYNGEERAKGNILERFSAQQFPDLHSELNLSSLELGDSALYFCASSRAGRELYNEQFFGPGTRLTVL.

The gene calls are TRBV2 and TRBJ1-4, with D possibly matching TRBD1 (5 bases). Deletions cut 4 bases from V and 4 bases from J, with 13 bases between. CDR3 length: 15 amino acids. The V gene's germline CDR1 is SNHLY and CDR2 FYNNEI. The CDR3 bases are TGTGCCAGCAGTGTGGGACTCTTCGGTAATGAAAAACTGTTTTTT. Residues: CASSVGLFGNEKLFF.